One sample yielded the 2 T cell receptor beta chains listed below, sequenced in a study of T cells after yellow fever vaccination. One entry per CDR3 protein results from TCRdb running MiXCR on the 5' RACE reads. Among under 15,000 distinct CDR3 sequences listed, about 6.1% were seen once. Here the sequenced sample was PBMCs, either bulk or a sorted T-cell subset (CD4+, CD8+, memory, or dextramer-sorted; not recorded which), taken on the day of the yellow fever booster vaccination. The source of these receptors is a man under 40 who received the YFV17D yellow fever vaccine.

This clonotype was seen repeatedly, ten times or more. This chain links TRBV28 with TRBJ2-7, with a tentative D call TRBD2 (6 bases). V gave up 6 bases and J gave up 3 bases, with 12 bases separating them. The CDR3 is 13 amino acids. Germline V gene sequence: CDR1 MDHEN, CDR2 SYDVKM. CDR3 bases: TGTGCCAGCAGAACCGGGCGGGGCTACGAGCAGTACTTC. This translates into CASRTGRGYEQYF.

This clonotype has at least ten counts. The chain combines TRBV5-4 with TRBJ1-2, with D hard to call. There are 14 residues in the CDR3. Germline CDR1 is SGHNT and CDR2 is YYREEE (reference sequence). Trimming cost V 1 base and J 4 bases, with 11 bases left between them. The CDR3 nucleotides are TGTGCCAGCAGCTTGTTTAGGAAAACCTATGGCTACACCTTC. It encodes CASSLFRKTYGYTF.